The 20 T cell receptor beta chains given below trace back to one sample, sequenced in a study of post-analysis software for immune sequencing data (dated by TCRdb to 2014 to 2015). Overall study outcomes, separate from this receptor: Significantly higher frequencies in patients than in controls were found for about 5 TRBV segments, including TRBV5-6, TRBV5-1 and TRBV20-1.

Their specific antigens are unknown. The library was obtained by PCR. The instrument given in TCRdb is Illumina HiSeq 2500. To reduce PCR and sequencing biases, unique molecular identifiers were incorporated into the TCR beta cDNA libraries. TCRdb passed the public sequencing reads through fastp at Q25 and MiXCR, retaining productive beta sequences. Rows are combined by CDR3 protein, so each entry shows the most common genes and DNA. The sample has hundreds of thousands of distinct CDR3 sequences on record, 55% to 70% of them singletons. The ten largest clonotypes hold about 11% of the sample. Sample: blood. The receptors shown here come from a girl between 2 and 10 years old with multiple sclerosis.

The sample holds a few counts of this clonotype. The chain recombines TRBV29-1 with TRBJ2-5; TRBD1 aligns across 9 bases. Germline V lookup: CDR1 SQVTM, CDR2 ANQGSEA. The CDR3 length is 15 residues. The ends lost 4 bases at V and 1 base at J; junction bases unmatched: 7. The chain's CDR3 is CSVGSGQGPQETQYF. The CDR3 nucleotides are TGCAGCGTTGGGTCGGGACAGGGTCCCCAAGAGACCCAGTACTTC.

This chain links TRBV7-2 with TRBJ2-5; 11 nucleotides match TRBD2. The CDR3 is made up of 16 amino acids. Unmatched junction bases numbered 8, after V lost 4 bases and J lost 4 bases. Germline CDR1 reads SGHTA; CDR2 reads FQGNSA. The CDR3 bases are TGTGCCAGCAGCTCAAGACTAGCGGGGTTGGCAGAGACCCAGTACTTC. Protein: CASSSRLAGLAETQYF.

As DNA, the CDR3 is TGTGCCAGCAGCGCGGGACCGTTAGGTACCCAGTACTTC. Amino acid sequence: CASSAGPLGTQYF. The chain has TRBV7-2 and TRBJ2-5; TRBD2 is a possible D gene (6 bases). Germline CDR1 SGHTA, CDR2 FQGNSA. V was shortened by 5 bases and J by 8 bases, with 15 bases between the two germline ends. CDR3 size: 13 residues.

This clonotype was detected a few times. J is TRBJ2-5 and V is TRBV20-1, with TRBD2 as a possible D gene (6 bases). The CDR3 consists of 13 residues. V was trimmed by 2 bases and J by 5 bases, leaving 12 bases between them. CDR1 DFQATT and CDR2 SNEGSKA come from the germline V gene (reference sequence). The CDR3 protein is CSARSSGRETQYF. In DNA form, the CDR3 reads TGCAGTGCTAGATCATCAGGGAGGGAGACCCAGTACTTC.

The chain employs TRBV7-8 and TRBJ2-7; 8 nucleotides line up with TRBD2. V gave up 5 bases and J gave up 4 bases; unmatched junction bases: 10. CDR1 and CDR2 (germline): SGHVS, FQNEAQ. The CDR3 covers 15 residues. CDR3 sequence: CASSQGGSGVYEQYF. The DNA of the CDR3 is TGTGCCAGCAGCCAGGGAGGTAGCGGGGTTTACGAGCAGTACTTC.

This rearrangement joins TRBV11-2 to TRBJ2-7, with D perhaps matching TRBD2 (6 bases). Germline values: CDR1 SGHAT, CDR2 FQNNGV. The CDR3 sequence is 14 residues long. Trimming left V 3 bases short and J 0 bases short, with 9 bases between. CDR3 nucleotides: TGTGCCAGCAGCTTCGGGGGTCTCTCCTACGAGCAGTACTTC. Amino acid sequence: CASSFGGLSYEQYF.

J is TRBJ1-6 and V is TRBV20-1; no clear D gene. Germline CDR1 reads DFQATT; CDR2 reads SNEGSKA (reference sequence). The CDR3 extends over 12 amino acids. V lost 0 bases and J 8 bases, leaving 5 bases between the germline ends. CDR3 nucleotides: TGCAGTGCTAGAGACCAAGATTCACCCCTCCACTTT. Protein sequence: CSARDQDSPLHF.

This clonotype has only a few counts. The J gene is TRBJ1-2, the V gene TRBV6-2 or TRBV6-3, with D maybe TRBD1 (6 bases). V was cut by 3 bases and J by 7 bases, with 21 bases left in between. CDR1 and CDR2 from the germline V gene are MNHEY and SVGEGT. This CDR3 region has 16 residues. CDR3 DNA: TGTGCCAGCAGTTATCGGCACTCAACGGGGGCGCTTGGCTACACCTTC. Translating gives CASSYRHSTGALGYTF.

The genes are TRBV5-1 and TRBJ2-3; TRBD2 agrees at 8 bases. Germline V lookup: CDR1 SGHRS, CDR2 YFSETQ. This CDR3 contains 15 residues. The V gene end was trimmed by 4 bases and the J gene end by 6 bases; junction bases not matched to a gene: 10. The CDR3 DNA follows: TGCGCCAGCAGCAGTCGGACTAGCAGCGCGGATACGCAGTATTTT. This sequence encodes CASSSRTSSADTQYF.

V is TRBV28 and J is TRBJ2-5; weak D call: TRBD2 (5 bases). Per germline, CDR1 MDHEN and CDR2 SYDVKM. The CDR3 runs to 18 residues. V was pared by 3 bases and J by 1 base, with 21 bases between. The CDR3 is CASSFRAKTFEGQETQYF. As DNA, the CDR3 is TGTGCCAGCAGTTTCCGCGCTAAAACGTTCGAGGGCCAAGAGACCCAGTACTTC.

The table lists this clonotype with a few counts. The chain joins TRBV7-3 to TRBJ2-3; 8 nucleotides agree with TRBD2. Germline CDR1 reads SGHTA; CDR2 reads FQGTGA. This CDR3 region has 17 residues. Trimming cost V 4 bases and J 0 bases; bases outside gene matches: 9. CDR3 DNA sequence: TGTGCCAGCAGCTCCATGGCTAGCGGGTTTAGCACAGATACGCAGTATTTT. Translating gives CASSSMASGFSTDTQYF.

The chain recombines TRBV6-4 with TRBJ2-3, with TRBD2 matching over 10 bases. CDR3 length: 15 amino acids. Germline V gene data show CDR1 as MRHNA and CDR2 as SNTAGT. J gave up 3 bases and V 4 bases, and 4 bases lay outside the gene matches. This chain's CDR3 is CASSGGTSDTDTQYF. CDR3 DNA sequence: TGTGCCAGCAGTGGCGGGACTAGCGATACAGATACGCAGTATTTT.

The chain combines TRBV29-1 with TRBJ1-2, with a tentative D call TRBD1 (5 bases). Germline CDR1 SQVTM, CDR2 ANQGSEA. CDR3 length equals 13 residues. Trimming stripped 4 bases from V and 4 bases from J, with 13 bases between. The CDR3 spells CSVGQYGGYGYTF. The CDR3 DNA reads TGCAGCGTTGGTCAGTATGGGGGCTATGGCTACACCTTC.

CDR3 DNA sequence: TGTGCCAGCAGCTTCGGGACTAGCGGGTCACGCTACCAAGAGACCCAGTACTTC. As protein: CASSFGTSGSRYQETQYF. The genes are TRBV7-9 and TRBJ2-5, with 12 bases lining up with TRBD2. The CDR3 covers 18 residues. V lost 3 bases, J lost 0 bases, and 8 bases stayed unmatched. Germline V gene sequence: CDR1 SEHNR, CDR2 FQNEAQ (reference sequence).

The chain joins TRBV7-9 to TRBJ2-3; maybe TRBD1 (5 bases). This CDR3 spans 15 amino acids. Germline CDR1 SEHNR, CDR2 FQNEAQ (reference sequence). The V gene lost 5 bases and the J gene lost 0 bases, with 12 bases spanning the gap. The CDR3 here is CASSRPGSSTDTQYF. The CDR3 DNA reads as TGTGCCAGCAGCCGTCCAGGGTCTAGCACAGATACGCAGTATTTT.

About this clonotype: At one end the junction does not follow the germline gene, possibly because of a read error. The rearrangement links TRBV5-1 to TRBJ2-1, with 8 bases matching TRBD2. CDR1 and CDR2 from the germline V gene are SGHRS and YFSETQ. The CDR3 spans 14 residues. CDR3 residues: CAGSLSGGYNEQFF. For the CDR3, the DNA is TGCGCCGGCAGCTTAAGCGGGGGCTACAATGAGCAGTTCTTC.

This clonotype was detected only a few times. The chain joins TRBV25-1 to TRBJ2-6; D is unclear. V was trimmed by 5 bases and J by 0 bases, leaving 11 bases between them. The CDR3 has 16 residues. Per germline, CDR1 MGHDK and CDR2 SYGVNS. In DNA, the CDR3 is TGTGCCAGCAGTACATCGGGCGACTCTGGGGCCAACGTCCTGACTTTC. This gives the protein CASSTSGDSGANVLTF.

This clonotype was counted a few times. The chain is built from TRBV6-6 and TRBJ2-6; perhaps TRBD2 as D (6 bases). Per the germline V gene, CDR1 is MNHNY and CDR2 is SVGAGI (reference sequence). This CDR3 has 16 residues. Deletions cut 6 bases from V and 2 bases from J, with 14 bases between. CDR3 sequence (DNA): TGTGCCAGCAGCCCCAGAGGGGAGGCTGGGGCCAACGTCCTGACTTTC. Residues: CASSPRGEAGANVLTF.

This clonotype has a handful of counts. This chain uses TRBV7-2 with TRBJ2-3; 8 nucleotides match TRBD2. Germline V gene lookup returns CDR1 SGHTA and CDR2 FQGNSA. V lost 5 bases and J lost 3; bases outside the gene matches: 13. The CDR3 consists of 17 residues. The chain's CDR3 is CASSPHLGAGGTDTQYF. DNA for the CDR3: TGTGCCAGCAGCCCCCACCTTGGGGCGGGGGGTACAGATACGCAGTATTTT.

This clonotype was counted between two and nine times. V usage is TRBV29-1 and J usage is TRBJ1-2; 8 bases are a match to TRBD1. The CDR3 length is 12 residues. V was pared by 6 bases and J by 8 bases, with 8 bases of the junction left unmatched. Germline V gene lookup returns CDR1 SQVTM and CDR2 ANQGSEA. The CDR3, as DNA: TGCAGCGTATCGGACAGGGAAGTGGGCTACACCTTC. It yields the protein CSVSDREVGYTF.